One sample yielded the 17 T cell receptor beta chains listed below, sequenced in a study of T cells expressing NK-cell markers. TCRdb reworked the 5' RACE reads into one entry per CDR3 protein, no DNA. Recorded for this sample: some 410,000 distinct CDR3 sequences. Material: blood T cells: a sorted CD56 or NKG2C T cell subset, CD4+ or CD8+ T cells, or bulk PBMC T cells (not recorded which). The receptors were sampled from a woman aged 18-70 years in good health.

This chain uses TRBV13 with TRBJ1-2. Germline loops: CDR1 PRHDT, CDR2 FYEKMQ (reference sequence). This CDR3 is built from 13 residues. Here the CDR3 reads CASSQSGLYGYTF.

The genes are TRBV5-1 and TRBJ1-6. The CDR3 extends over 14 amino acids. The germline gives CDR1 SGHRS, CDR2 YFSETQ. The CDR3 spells CASSLDADYSPLHF.

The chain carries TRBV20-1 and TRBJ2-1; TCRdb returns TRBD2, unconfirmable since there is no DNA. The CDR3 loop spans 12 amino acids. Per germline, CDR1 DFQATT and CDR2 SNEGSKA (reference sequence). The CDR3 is CSEGQFDNEQFF.

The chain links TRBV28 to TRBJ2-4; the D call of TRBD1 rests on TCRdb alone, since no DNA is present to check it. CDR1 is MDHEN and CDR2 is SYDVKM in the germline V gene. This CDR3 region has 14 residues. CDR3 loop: CASSTQGAQNIQYF.

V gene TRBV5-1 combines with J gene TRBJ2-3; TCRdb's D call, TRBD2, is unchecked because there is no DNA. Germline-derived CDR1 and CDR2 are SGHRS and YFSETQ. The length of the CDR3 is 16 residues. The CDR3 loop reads CASSSPPGLSTDTQYF.

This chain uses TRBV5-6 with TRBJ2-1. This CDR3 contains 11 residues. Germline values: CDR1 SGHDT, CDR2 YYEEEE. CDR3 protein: CASSLKGEQFF.

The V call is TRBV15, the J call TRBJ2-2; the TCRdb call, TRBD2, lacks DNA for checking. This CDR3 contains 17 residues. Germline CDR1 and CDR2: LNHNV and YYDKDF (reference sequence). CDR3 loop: CATSDPRLAENTGELFF.

This CDR3 reads CASSATFGRAETQYF. V usage is TRBV11-3 and J usage is TRBJ2-5; there is no DNA to check the TCRdb D call of TRBD2. This CDR3 has 15 amino acids. Germline CDR1 and CDR2: SGHNT and YENEEA.

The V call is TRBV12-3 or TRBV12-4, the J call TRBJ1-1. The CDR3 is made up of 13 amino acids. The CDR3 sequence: CASSDEGATEAFF.

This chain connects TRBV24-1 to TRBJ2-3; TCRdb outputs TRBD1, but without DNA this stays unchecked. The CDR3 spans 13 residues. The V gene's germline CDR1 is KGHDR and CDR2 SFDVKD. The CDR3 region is CATGPRVTDTQYF.

The CDR3 spells CSARGAQSDNEKLFF. V usage is TRBV20-1 and J usage is TRBJ1-4; TCRdb returns TRBD1, unconfirmable since there is no DNA. The germline V gene has CDR1 DFQATT and CDR2 SNEGSKA (reference sequence). The CDR3 length is 15 residues.

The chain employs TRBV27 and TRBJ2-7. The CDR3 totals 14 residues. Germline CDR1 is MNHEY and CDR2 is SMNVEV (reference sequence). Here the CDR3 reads CASSLRLAAYEQYF.

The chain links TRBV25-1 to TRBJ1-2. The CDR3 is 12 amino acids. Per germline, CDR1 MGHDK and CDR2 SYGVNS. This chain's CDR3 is CASSELVGGYTF.

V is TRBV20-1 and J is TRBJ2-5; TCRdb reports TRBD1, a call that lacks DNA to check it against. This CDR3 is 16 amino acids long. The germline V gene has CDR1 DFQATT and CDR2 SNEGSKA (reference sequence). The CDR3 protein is CSALPPGGGGEETQYF.

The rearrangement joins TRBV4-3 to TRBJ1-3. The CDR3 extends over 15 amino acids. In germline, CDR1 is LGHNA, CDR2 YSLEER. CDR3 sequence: CASSQVGGNGNTIYF.

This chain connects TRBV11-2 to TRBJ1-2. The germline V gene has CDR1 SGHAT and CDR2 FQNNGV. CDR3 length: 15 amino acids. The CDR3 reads CASSLGPQRNYGYTF. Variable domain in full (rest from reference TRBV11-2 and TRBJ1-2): EAGVAQSPRYKIIEKRQSVAFWCNPISGHATLYWYQQILGQGPKLLIQFQNNGVVDDSQLPKDRFSAERLKGVDSTLKIQPAKLEDSAVYLCASSLGPQRNYGYTFGSGTRLTVV.

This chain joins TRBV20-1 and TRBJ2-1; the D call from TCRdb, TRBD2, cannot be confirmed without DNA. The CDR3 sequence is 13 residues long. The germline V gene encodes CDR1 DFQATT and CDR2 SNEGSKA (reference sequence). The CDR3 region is CSACSGRADEQFF.